This T cell receptor beta chain was observed in a study of shared T cell receptors in the human thymus. This clone appeared once. The CDR3 consists of 16 residues. Germline CDR1 is SGHDT and CDR2 is YYEEEE. The V and J ends lost 5 bases and 3 bases, in that order; junction bases with no gene match: 10. This table comes from immunoSEQ multiplex PCR, and its TCRdb copy is limited to in-frame clones, with some not included. The repertoire has 630,000 or so clones, 80% to 90% of them found once; the top ten carry 0.0094%. This sample was shared with a second study, whose subject was human thymus T cells. That study adds: Resections that were taken during corrective heart surgery supplied the thymus tissue. Thymic as well as blood repertoires seemed to favor certain V and J genes unevenly.

The sequencing sample was made of thymocytes. This rearrangement joins TRBV5-6 to TRBJ2-7; 11 bases agree with TRBD2. The source is a boy under two years old with a congenital heart defect. The CDR3 bases are TGTGCCAGCAGGGAGCGACTAGCGGGAACCGGCTACGAGCAGTACTTC. It codes for CASRERLAGTGYEQYF.